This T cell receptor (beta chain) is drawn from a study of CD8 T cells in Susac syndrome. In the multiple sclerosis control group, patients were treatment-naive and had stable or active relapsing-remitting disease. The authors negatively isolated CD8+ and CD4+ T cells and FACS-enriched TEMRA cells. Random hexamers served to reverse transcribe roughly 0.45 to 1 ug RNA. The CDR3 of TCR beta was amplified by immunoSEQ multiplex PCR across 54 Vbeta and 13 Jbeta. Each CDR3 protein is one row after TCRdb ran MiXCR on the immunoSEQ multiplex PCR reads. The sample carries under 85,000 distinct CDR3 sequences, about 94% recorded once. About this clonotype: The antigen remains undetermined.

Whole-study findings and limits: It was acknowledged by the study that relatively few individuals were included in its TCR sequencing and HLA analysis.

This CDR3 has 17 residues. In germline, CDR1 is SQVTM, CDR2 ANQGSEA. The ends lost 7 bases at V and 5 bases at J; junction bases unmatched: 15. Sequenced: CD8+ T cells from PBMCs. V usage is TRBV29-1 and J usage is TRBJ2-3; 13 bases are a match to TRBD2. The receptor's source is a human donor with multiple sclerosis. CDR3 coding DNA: TGCAGCGCCGAACCCGCCGGACTAGCGGGGGCGGTAGATACGCAGTATTTT. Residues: CSAEPAGLAGAVDTQYF.